The TCR beta chain described here comes from a study of immune evolution from preneoplasia to lung adenocarcinoma. Assay: immunoSEQ multiplex PCR; the TCRdb copy retains only in-frame clones and omits some. The profile shows approximately 4,900 clones, 70% to 80% of them singletons. H&E slides confirmed each diagnosis, reviewed by two pathologists independently. CDR1 and CDR2 (germline): MNHNS, SASEGT. V lost 2 bases, J lost 0 bases, and 7 bases lay in between. The CDR3 covers 15 residues. This clone came up a few times. The clonotype comes from a person aged 45-69 years with lung adenocarcinoma. Sequencing was done on a sample of FFPE minimally invasive lung adenocarcinoma tissue. V is TRBV6-1 and J is TRBJ1-4; no clear D gene. CDR3 sequence (DNA): TGTGCCAGCAGTGAAAAGCCCTCAACTAATGAAAAACTGTTTTTT. Protein: CASSEKPSTNEKLFF.